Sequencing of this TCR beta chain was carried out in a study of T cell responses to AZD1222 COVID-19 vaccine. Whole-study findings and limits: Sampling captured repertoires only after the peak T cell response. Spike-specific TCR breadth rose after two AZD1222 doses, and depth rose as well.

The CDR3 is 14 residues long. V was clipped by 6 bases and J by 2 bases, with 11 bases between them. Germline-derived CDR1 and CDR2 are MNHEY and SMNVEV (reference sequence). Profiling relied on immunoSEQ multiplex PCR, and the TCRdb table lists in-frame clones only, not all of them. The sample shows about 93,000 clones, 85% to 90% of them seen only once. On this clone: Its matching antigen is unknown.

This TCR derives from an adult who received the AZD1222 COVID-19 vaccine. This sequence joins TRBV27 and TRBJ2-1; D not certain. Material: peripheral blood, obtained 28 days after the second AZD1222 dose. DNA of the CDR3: TGTGCCAGCAGCTCCTACAAACCCTACAATGAGCAGTTCTTC. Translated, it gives CASSSYKPYNEQFF.